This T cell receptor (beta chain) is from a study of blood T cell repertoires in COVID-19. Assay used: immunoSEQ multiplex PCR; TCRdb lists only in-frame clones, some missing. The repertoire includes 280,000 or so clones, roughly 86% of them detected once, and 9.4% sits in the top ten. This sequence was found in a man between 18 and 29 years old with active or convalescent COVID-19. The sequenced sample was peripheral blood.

CDR3 residues: CASSQVKAGGSQETQYF. CDR3 nucleotide sequence: TGTGCCAGCAGCCAGGTGAAAGCGGGGGGGTCCCAAGAGACCCAGTACTTC. V gene TRBV4-2 combines with J gene TRBJ2-5, with 10 bases matching TRBD2. In germline, CDR1 is LGHNA, CDR2 YNFKEQ. J was trimmed by 1 base and V by 3 bases; bases with no gene match: 8. The CDR3 loop spans 17 amino acids.